These T cell receptor beta chains were read from a single sample in a study of cytotoxic CD8 clonotypes in ibrutinib-treated CLL. Assay: immunoSEQ multiplex PCR; the TCRdb copy retains only in-frame clones and omits some. The top ten clones hold 6.5% to 8.5% of a sample with some 290,000 clones, about 80% of them seen once. The starting material was PBMCs, obtained before ibrutinib treatment. All receptors derive from a human donor with chronic lymphocytic leukemia. CDR3s leave out the opening cysteine and the closing phenylalanine or tryptophan.

v_gene,CDR3aa
TRBV5-1,ASSLGQKETQY
TRBV7-9,ASSRQGALYEQY
TRBV7-2,ASSLTGGKGELF
TRBV5-1,ASSLARGHKIGGELF
TRBV4-2,ASSQMPTGGSGNTIY
TRBV6-5,ASSYSNEENQPQH
TRBV7-2,ASSLGGPGSGNTIY
TRBV6-4,ASSDRHYGYT
TRBV7-2,ASSSLSGTSTQY
TRBV30,AWTRTLSYNEQF
TRBV9,ASSAGLAVNNEQF
TRBV19,ASSIRTSGTYNEQF
TRBV4-3,ASSQDRWGARGYT
TRBV30,AWVRGVGYGYT
TRBV5-6,ASSLVGDGANVLT
TRBV11-2,ASRIDRQTYEQY
TRBV18,ASSPRSGGNQPQH
TRBV5-1,ASSSGQGGEPGRTEAF
TRBV15,ATSRMTGESNQPQH
TRBV2,ASRGGYRGGSDEQY
TRBV2,ASSVQDGSYEQY
TRBV5-6,ASSFRGPINQPQH
TRBV5-1,ASSLLSGDLNTEAF
TRBV2,ASTADSSNQPQH
TRBV5-1,ASSTSGQPGSGYT
TRBV4-3,ASSQDRYEQY
TRBV5-1,ASSLPGQGAYEQY
TRBV6-6,ASSYGFAQPQH
TRBV15,ATSRVYPTGAYGYT
TRBV19,ASSIRGLAGYNEQF
TRBV10-3,AISGGVGEAF
TRBV12-5,ASGLVLGRAEADTQY
TRBV7-2,ASKSSAAPGYEQF
TRBV5-6,ASINIGDSLNEKLF
TRBV7-8,ASKDRGFNQPQH
TRBV5-1,ASSVRERSYEQY
TRBV27,ASSPTRGTEAF
TRBV9,ASSLGLAGQETQY
TRBV5-1,ASSLALYNEQF
TRBV7-8,ASSLRQGIEAF
TRBV27,ASSLSGVYTQY
TRBV28,ASSRLVKLQF
TRBV27,ASSFSRYNEQF
TRBV10-3,AISKGLAGGPLGDTQY
TRBV25-1,ASSEFRSSSYNEQF
TRBV7-9,ASSLMGNTNTGELF
TRBV18,ASSGTYEQY
TRBV27,ASSRTPGANTEAF
TRBV30,AWSLGGHQPQH
TRBV4-2,ASSQDSGGRTEAF
TRBV2,AVRGLSEAHNEQF
TRBV14,ASSPGFMRGLNHQETQY
TRBV5-1,ASSLEAGFYYEQY
TRBV4-1,ASSQGATYEQY
TRBV15,ATSRPLDRGAGEQY
TRBV19,ASSAQTGVGYGYT
TRBV7-2,ASSLFGGKVEQY